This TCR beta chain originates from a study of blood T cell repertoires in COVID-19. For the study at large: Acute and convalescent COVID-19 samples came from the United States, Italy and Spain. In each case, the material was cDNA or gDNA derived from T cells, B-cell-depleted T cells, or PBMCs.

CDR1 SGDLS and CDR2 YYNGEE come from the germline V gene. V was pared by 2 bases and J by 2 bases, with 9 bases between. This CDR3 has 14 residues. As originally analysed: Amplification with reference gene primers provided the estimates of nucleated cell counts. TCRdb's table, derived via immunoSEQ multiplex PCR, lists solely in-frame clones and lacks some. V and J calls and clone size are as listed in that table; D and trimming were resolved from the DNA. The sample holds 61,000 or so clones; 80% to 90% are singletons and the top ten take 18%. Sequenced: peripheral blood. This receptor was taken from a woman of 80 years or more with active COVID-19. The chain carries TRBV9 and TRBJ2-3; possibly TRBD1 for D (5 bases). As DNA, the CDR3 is TGTGCCAGCAGCGTTCGACAGTACACAGATACGCAGTATTTT. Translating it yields CASSVRQYTDTQYF. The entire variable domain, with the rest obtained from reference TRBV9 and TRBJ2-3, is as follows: DSGVTQTPKHLITATGQRVTLRCSPRSGDLSVYWYQQSLDQGLQFLIQYYNGEERAKGNILERFSAQQFPDLHSELNLSSLELGDSALYFCASSVRQYTDTQYFGPGTRLTVL.